Below are 22 T cell receptor beta chains sequenced from a single sample in a study of T cells after yellow fever vaccination. TCRdb reprocessed the 5' RACE reads with MiXCR, giving one entry per CDR3 protein. The sample lists about 50,000 distinct CDR3 sequences; approximately 6.9% were seen once. Sequenced material: CD8+ T cells sorted from PBMCs, taken on the day of the first yellow fever vaccination. The receptors derive from a man between 18 and 29 years old who received the YFV17D yellow fever vaccine.

The V gene is TRBV12-3 or TRBV12-4, the J gene TRBJ2-1, with D perhaps being TRBD1 or TRBD2 (7 bases each). The CDR3 is made up of 16 amino acids. Trimming left V 8 bases short and J 4 bases short, with 21 bases between. CDR3 sequence: CASREQGGGPYNEQFF. The CDR3 nucleotides are TGTGCCAGCCGCGAGCAGGGGGGGGGGCCGTACAATGAGCAGTTCTTC.

This clonotype has a count of ten or more. The rearrangement uses TRBV4-3 and TRBJ1-3, with TRBD1 matching over 8 bases. Germline assignment: CDR1 LGHNA and CDR2 YSLEER. CDR3 length equals 15 residues. V trimming: 8 bases; J trimming: 2 bases; junction bases outside the gene matches: 8. The CDR3: CASGLDREAGNTIYF. The CDR3 nucleotides read TGCGCCAGCGGACTGGACAGGGAGGCTGGAAACACCATATATTTT.

The table lists this clonotype with a few counts. V usage is TRBV12-3 or TRBV12-4 and J usage is TRBJ2-5; D remains ambiguous. Trimming stripped 5 bases from V and 2 bases from J, with 15 bases between. This CDR3 has 15 residues. The CDR3 loop reads CASSQTLVTQETQYF. The CDR3 DNA reads TGTGCCAGCAGTCAGACCCTCGTCACACAAGAGACCCAGTACTTC.

V is TRBV12-3 or TRBV12-4 and J is TRBJ2-7; D remains unclear. The CDR3 runs 13 residues. V lost 5 bases and J lost 2, with 10 bases in between. The CDR3 DNA reads as TGTGCCAGCAGTAAATGGATACCCTACGAGCAGTACTTC. Its translation: CASSKWIPYEQYF.

This clonotype came up many times. J is TRBJ2-1 and V is TRBV20-1; weak D call: TRBD1 (5 bases). Trimming cost V 6 bases and J 2 bases, with 11 bases left between them. CDR3 size: 13 residues. In germline, CDR1 is DFQATT, CDR2 SNEGSKA (reference sequence). The CDR3 bases are TGCAGTGCCAGGGCCCAACCCTACAATGAGCAGTTCTTC. It is translated as CSARAQPYNEQFF.

This clonotype was picked up a small number of times. The chain carries TRBV7-9 and TRBJ2-6; 12 bases line up with TRBD1. CDR3 length: 17 amino acids. Germline trimming cut 5 bases from V and 3 bases from J; bases unmatched to any gene: 5. CDR1 SEHNR and CDR2 FQNEAQ come from the germline V gene (reference sequence). The CDR3 sequence: CASSTGTGGFGANVLTF. CDR3 bases: TGTGCCAGCAGCACCGGGACAGGGGGCTTTGGGGCCAACGTCCTGACTTTC.

Many counts were recorded for this clonotype. The CDR3 region is CASSQAPSGAVDTQYF. In DNA, the CDR3 is TGTGCCAGCAGCCAGGCACCCTCGGGGGCCGTAGATACGCAGTATTTT. The genes are TRBV11-2 and TRBJ2-3; D might be TRBD1 or TRBD2, each matching 6 bases. The CDR3 sequence is 16 residues long. Per the germline V gene, CDR1 is SGHAT and CDR2 is FQNNGV. Between the trimmed V and J ends, which lost 5 bases and 5 bases, there was a span of 20 bases.

The table lists this clonotype with many counts. The chain couples TRBV9 to TRBJ2-1; TRBD2 agrees at 10 bases. V trimming: 4 bases; J trimming: 4 bases; junction bases outside the gene matches: 5. This CDR3 is built from 15 residues. Germline CDR1 and CDR2: SGDLS and YYNGEE. The CDR3 DNA is TGTGCCAGCAGCACCTCTAGCGGGGGATACAATGAGCAGTTCTTC. The encoded protein is CASSTSSGGYNEQFF. The full variable domain, in which reference TRBV9 and TRBJ2-1 provide the parts outside the CDR3, is DSGVTQTPKHLITATGQRVTLRCSPRSGDLSVYWYQQSLDQGLQFLIQYYNGEERAKGNILERFSAQQFPDLHSELNLSSLELGDSALYFCASSTSSGGYNEQFFGPGTRLTVL.

Of note for this clonotype: With a much larger clone just one base away, this may be a read error. The chain employs TRBV5-5 and TRBJ1-3; D remains ambiguous. CDR1 SGHKS and CDR2 YYEKEE come from the germline V gene (reference sequence). The CDR3 spans 16 residues. Trimming left V 3 bases short and J 0 bases short, with 13 bases between. CDR3: CASSSNSFSSGNTIYF. The CDR3 region has the DNA TGTGCCAGCAGCTCTAACTCATTCAGCTCTGGAAACACCATATATTTT.

The CDR3 region has the DNA TGCAGTGCTTGGAGCCGGACAGTATGGGGGGGTACTGAAGCTTTCTTT. It is translated as CSAWSRTVWGGTEAFF. The chain is built from TRBV20-1 and TRBJ1-1; D possibly corresponds to TRBD1 (6 bases). Germline lookup yields CDR1 DFQATT and CDR2 SNEGSKA (reference sequence). With 5 bases removed from V and 5 bases from J, the gap between germline ends came to 24 bases. This CDR3 contains 16 residues.

CDR3 sequence: CASSFLRDGNSPLHF. Here the CDR3 DNA reads TGTGCCAGCAGTTTTTTGCGGGACGGGAATTCACCCCTCCACTTT. The V gene is TRBV12-3 or TRBV12-4, the J gene TRBJ1-6, with D possibly matching TRBD1 (5 bases). The CDR3 extends over 15 amino acids. V lost 3 bases and J lost 7, with 13 bases in between.

This clonotype turned up a few times. The chain employs TRBV2 and TRBJ1-1; D is uncertain. Trimming took 10 bases from V and 4 from J, leaving 16 bases between them. CDR1 and CDR2 from the germline V gene are SNHLY and FYNNEI. This CDR3 is built from 13 residues. The DNA of the CDR3 is TGTGCCAACATACAGAATTCGGGCACTGAAGCTTTCTTT. Its translation is CANIQNSGTEAFF.

The rearrangement uses TRBV6-5 and TRBJ1-4; possibly TRBD1 for D (6 bases). CDR1 and CDR2 (germline): MNHEY, SVGAGI. V was trimmed by 2 bases and J by 8 bases, leaving 12 bases between them. This CDR3 has 14 residues. CDR3 nucleotides: TGTGCCAGCAGTTACACCTACCAGGGGGAAAAACTGTTTTTT. It translates to CASSYTYQGEKLFF.

This chain links TRBV5-6 with TRBJ2-5; no clear D. The CDR3 runs to 14 residues. From germline, CDR1 is SGHDT and CDR2 YYEEEE. The germline V and J ends were trimmed by 0 bases and 1 base, with 7 bases remaining between them. The CDR3 loop reads CASSLEQTQETQYF. DNA of the CDR3: TGTGCCAGCAGCTTGGAACAGACCCAAGAGACCCAGTACTTC.

This clonotype was seen many times. The chain carries TRBV6-4 and TRBJ2-3; tentative D call: TRBD2 (6 bases). This CDR3 spans 15 amino acids. CDR1 is MRHNA, CDR2 SNTAGT, per germline. Trimming left V 5 bases short and J 0 bases short, with 12 bases between. The CDR3 nucleotides read TGTGCCAGCAGTCTGACGGCGGGGAGCACAGATACGCAGTATTTT. Its protein product is CASSLTAGSTDTQYF.

Many counts were recorded for this clonotype. The rearrangement joins TRBV29-1 to TRBJ2-4, with 12 bases fitting TRBD2. Unmatched junction bases numbered 12, after V lost 0 bases and J lost 3 bases. Germline CDR1 SQVTM, CDR2 ANQGSEA. This CDR3 comprises 19 residues. The CDR3 nucleotides are TGCAGCGTTGAAGATCTGGCTAGCGGGGGGGCCGGGGACAAAAACATTCAGTACTTC. This translates into CSVEDLASGGAGDKNIQYF. The entire variable domain, with the rest obtained from reference TRBV29-1 and TRBJ2-4, is as follows: SAVISQKPSRDICQRGTSLTIQCQVDSQVTMMFWYRQQPGQSLTLIATANQGSEATYESGFVIDKFPISRPNLTFSTLTVSNMSPEDSSIYLCSVEDLASGGAGDKNIQYFGAGTRLSVL.

At least ten counts were recorded for this clonotype. The CDR3 protein is CSAVPTDYNEQFF. In DNA form, the CDR3 reads TGCAGTGCCGTGCCCACCGATTACAATGAGCAGTTCTTC. The chain has TRBV20-1 and TRBJ2-1; D remains unclear. V was shortened by 6 bases and J by 4 bases, with 13 bases between the two germline ends. The CDR3 covers 13 residues. The germline CDR1 and CDR2 sequences are DFQATT and SNEGSKA (reference sequence).

On this clonotype itself: Sequence at one end of the junction differs from germline and may be a read error. The V gene is TRBV7-2, the J gene TRBJ2-1, with TRBD2 identical over 14 bases. CDR1 and CDR2 (germline): SGHTA, FQGNSA. The CDR3 is 16 residues long. CDR3 DNA: TGTGCCAGCTGCTTAGGGACTAGCGGGGGCTACAATGAGCAGTTCTTC. Translated: CASCLGTSGGYNEQFF.

This clonotype was counted only a few times. The chain recombines TRBV29-1 with TRBJ2-5, with D perhaps being TRBD1 or TRBD2 (7 bases each). Germline V lookup: CDR1 SQVTM, CDR2 ANQGSEA. V lost 7 bases and J lost 4, with 16 bases in between. The CDR3 runs 13 residues. For the CDR3, the DNA is TGCAGCGGGGGACCAGGGGGGGCAGAGACCCAGTACTTC. Its protein is CSGGPGGAETQYF.

The chain couples TRBV29-1 to TRBJ2-5; D not resolved. Trimming stripped 5 bases from V and 3 bases from J, with 7 bases between. The CDR3 contains 11 residues. Germline values: CDR1 SQVTM, CDR2 ANQGSEA. The CDR3 sequence is CSVSRKETQYF. In DNA form, the CDR3 reads TGCAGCGTTTCACGCAAAGAGACCCAGTACTTC.

This clonotype was detected a few times. The chain links TRBV5-1 to TRBJ1-1; the D is unclear. V was shortened by 5 bases and J by 8 bases, with 22 bases between the two germline ends. This CDR3 comprises 15 residues. Germline V gene data show CDR1 as SGHRS and CDR2 as YFSETQ. The CDR3 is CASSPIHTGPNEAFF. As DNA, the CDR3 is TGCGCCAGCAGTCCTATACATACTGGACCGAACGAAGCTTTCTTT.

This clonotype was seen repeatedly, ten times or more. This rearrangement joins TRBV6-5 to TRBJ2-1; D gene ambiguous. CDR3 length: 12 amino acids. Trimming took 6 bases from V and 8 from J, leaving 11 bases between them. Germline V gene lookup returns CDR1 MNHEY and CDR2 SVGAGI. CDR3 coding DNA: TGTGCCAGCAGCGCATTATCGGATGAGCAGTTCTTC. Its protein product is CASSALSDEQFF.